Detailed here is one TCR beta chain. The target antigen is unknown. The data were taken from a study of regulatory T cells. A couple of CD3G-deficient patients had more severe autoimmunity; all had some. Patients, 2 to 39 years old, had expanded memory T-cell proportions. Regulatory (CD25-high CD127-low) and conventional (CD25-low CD127-high) CD4+ T cells were sorted separately. General study results and limits: Patient repertoires had restricted TRB V-J pairs and skewed V and J usage, most in Tregs. In CD3G-deficient patients, conventional CD4+ T cells were enriched for hydrophobic CDR3 residues at positions 6 and 7.

The primer mix had 52 TRBV and 13 TRBJ primers. Produced via immunoSEQ multiplex PCR; TCRdb's table is partial and in-frame only. The data hold approximately 31,000 clones, with 93% observed a single time. V was pared by 6 bases and J by 0 bases, with 9 bases between. The germline V gene encodes CDR1 MDHEN and CDR2 SYDVKM. The CDR3 is 14 amino acids. This clonotype originated in a child aged 2-15 years with CD3G deficiency. Sequenced input: conventional CD4+ T cells sorted from blood. V gene TRBV28 combines with J gene TRBJ1-3, with a tentative D call TRBD1 (5 bases). The CDR3 coding sequence is TGTGCCAGCAGCGTTCAGGGCTCTGGAAACACCATATATTTT. This gives the protein CASSVQGSGNTIYF.